The sequence of this TCR beta chain was determined in a study of blood T cell repertoires in COVID-19. Study-level information: Sources were T cells, B-cell-depleted T cells, or PBMCs; the material itself was cDNA or gDNA.

V lost 7 bases and J 0 bases, leaving 13 bases between the germline ends. CDR3 length: 15 amino acids. Germline CDR1 SGHRS, CDR2 YFSETQ. The authors' processing: Amplification from reference gene primers served as the basis for estimated nucleated cell counts. TCRdb's copy holds only in-frame clones and misses some; the assay was immunoSEQ multiplex PCR. D and trimming come from the DNA, and the V and J calls and clone size come from that table. This table holds about 460,000 clones, roughly nine tenths found once. Material for sequencing was PBMCs or T cells enriched from blood (not recorded which). The chain links TRBV5-1 to TRBJ1-4, with D perhaps TRBD1 (5 bases). The source of this sequence is a woman aged 55-70 years who had recovered from COVID-19. The CDR3 DNA follows: TGCGCCAGCCGGCCCGGGGACTCAACTAATGAAAAACTGTTTTTT. Its translation is CASRPGDSTNEKLFF.